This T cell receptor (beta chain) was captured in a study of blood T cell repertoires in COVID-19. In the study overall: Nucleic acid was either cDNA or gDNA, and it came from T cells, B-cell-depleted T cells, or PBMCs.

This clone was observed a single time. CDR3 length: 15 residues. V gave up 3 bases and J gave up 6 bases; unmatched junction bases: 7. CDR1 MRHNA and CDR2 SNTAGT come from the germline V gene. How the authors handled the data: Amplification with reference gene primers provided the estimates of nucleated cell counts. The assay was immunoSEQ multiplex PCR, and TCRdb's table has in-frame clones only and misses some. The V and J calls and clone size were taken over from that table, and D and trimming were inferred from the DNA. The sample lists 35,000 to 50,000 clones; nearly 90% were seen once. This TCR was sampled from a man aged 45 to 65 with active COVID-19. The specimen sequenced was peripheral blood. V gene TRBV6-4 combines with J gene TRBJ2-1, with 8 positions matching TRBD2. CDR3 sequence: CASSETGGGGNEQFF. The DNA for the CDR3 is TGTGCCAGCAGTGAGACCGGGGGGGGAGGCAATGAGCAGTTCTTC.